These T cell receptor beta chains were read from a single sample in a study of cytomegalovirus exposure and HLA in healthy donors. The protocol was immunoSEQ multiplex PCR, while the TCRdb copy is restricted to in-frame clones and leaves out a portion. The sample lists about 160,000 clones, about 85% seen once, with roughly 2.1% in the top ten. The specimen was PBMCs. Source of these receptors: a man younger than 35 in good health and CMV-seropositive. CDR3s include the opening cysteine and the closing phenylalanine or tryptophan. Each record gives: V gene, D gene, clone size, J gene, CDR3 protein, CDR3 DNA. The D gene is left open where the match is weak. Part of the rows lack a size; the others show once, few, many or a class for expanded clones.

>TRBV6-5|.|.|TRBJ2-7
CASSHEASYEQYF
TGTGCCAGCAGCCACGAGGCATCCTACGAGCAGTACTTC
>TRBV4-1|.|.|TRBJ1-2
CASSQGRANYGYTF
TGCGCCAGCAGCCAAGGGAGAGCTAACTATGGCTACACCTTC
>TRBV7-8|.|.|TRBJ2-1
CASSLDYRDNEQFF
TGTGCCAGCAGCTTAGATTATAGAGACAATGAGCAGTTCTTC
>TRBV6-1|TRBD1|few|TRBJ1-1
CASSRGQVNTEAFF
TGTGCCAGCAGCCGGGGACAGGTGAACACTGAAGCTTTCTTT
>TRBV4-3|.|.|TRBJ2-7
CASSQDLGAYEQYF
TGCGCCAGCAGCCAAGATCTGGGGGCGTACGAGCAGTACTTC
>TRBV15|TRBD2|.|TRBJ2-5
CATSRDQVGLAGMTQYF
TGTGCCACCAGCAGAGATCAAGTCGGGCTAGCGGGGATGACCCAGTACTTC
>TRBV6-1|.|.|TRBJ2-3
CASSARGDTDTQYF
TGTGCCAGCAGTGCCAGGGGTGACACAGATACGCAGTATTTT
>TRBV18|TRBD1|once|TRBJ2-5
CASSSGTGAQETQYF
TGTGCCAGCTCATCCGGGACAGGGGCCCAAGAGACCCAGTACTTC
>TRBV2|.|.|TRBJ2-2
CASQGRGGTGELFF
TGTGCCAGCCAGGGCAGGGGTGGGACCGGGGAGCTGTTTTTT
>TRBV19|TRBD1|.|TRBJ1-3
CASDSFGQGFSGNTIYF
TGTGCCAGTGACTCCTTCGGACAGGGGTTCTCTGGAAACACCATATATTTT
>TRBV6-5|TRBD2|few|TRBJ2-3
CASSDGGRTDTQYF
TGTGCCAGCAGTGACGGGGGGAGAACAGATACGCAGTATTTT
>TRBV10-3|.|.|TRBJ2-1
CAISWRSASEQFF
TGTGCCATCAGTTGGAGGAGTGCGAGTGAGCAGTTCTTC
>TRBV4-3|.|.|TRBJ2-2
CASSQEKSSGGELFF
TGCGCCAGCAGCCAAGAAAAATCGAGTGGCGGGGAGCTGTTTTTT
>TRBV29-1|.|.|TRBJ1-3
CSVVSREGDSGNTIYF
TGCAGCGTTGTGAGCAGGGAGGGGGACTCTGGAAACACCATATATTTT
>TRBV6-1|.|.|TRBJ1-5
CASNPGEVQPQHF
TGTGCCAGCAACCCTGGGGAGGTTCAGCCCCAGCATTTT
>TRBV5-5|TRBD2|.|TRBJ2-7
CASDPSGGRLIYEQYF
TGTGCCAGTGACCCTTCGGGGGGGCGACTAATTTACGAGCAGTACTTC
>TRBV12-5|.|.|TRBJ1-4
CASGRVRGEKLFF
TGTGCTAGTGGTCGAGTGAGGGGGGAAAAACTGTTTTTT
>TRBV5-4|.|once|TRBJ2-7
CASSLDSFGEQYF
TGTGCCAGCAGCTTGGACAGTTTCGGCGAGCAGTACTTC
>TRBV7-2|.|.|TRBJ2-7
CASSSQGRAYEQYF
TGTGCCAGCAGCTCACAGGGTAGGGCCTACGAGCAGTACTTC
>TRBV27|.|.|TRBJ1-5
CASSLKAGFQPQHF
TGTGCCAGCAGTTTGAAGGCGGGATTTCAGCCCCAGCATTTT
>TRBV7-9|.|once|TRBJ1-1
CASSFGENTEAFF
TGTGCCAGCAGCTTCGGGGAAAACACTGAAGCTTTCTTT
>TRBV18|TRBD2|.|TRBJ2-1
CASSPLVAGGRDNEQFF
TGTGCCAGCTCACCCTTGGTAGCGGGGGGAAGGGACAATGAGCAGTTCTTC
>TRBV7-9|TRBD2|.|TRBJ2-3
CASSGGEGDGPDTQYF
TGTGCCAGCAGCGGGGGGGAAGGGGATGGCCCAGATACGCAGTATTTT
>TRBV9|TRBD2|.|TRBJ2-3
CASSSASGGYTDTQYF
TGTGCCAGCAGCTCCGCTAGCGGGGGGTACACAGATACGCAGTATTTT
>TRBV29-1|.|.|TRBJ2-1
CSVEGLLGGEQFF
TGCAGCGTTGAAGGACTCTTAGGCGGTGAGCAGTTCTTC
>TRBV9|.|.|TRBJ2-2
CASSVAEAGASGELFF
TGTGCCAGCAGCGTAGCAGAGGCAGGGGCGTCCGGGGAGCTGTTTTTT
>TRBV5-1|.|.|TRBJ2-3
CASSFGGVIGPTDTQYF
TGCGCCAGCAGCTTTGGAGGTGTCATCGGCCCCACAGATACGCAGTATTTT
>TRBV5-1|TRBD1|.|TRBJ2-3
CASSFGQGATDTQYF
TGCGCCAGCAGCTTTGGACAGGGTGCAACAGATACGCAGTATTTT
>TRBV5-1|.|.|TRBJ2-1
CASKPGTYNEQFF
TGCGCCAGCAAACCGGGAACCTACAATGAGCAGTTCTTC
>TRBV19|.|.|TRBJ2-7
CASSQGIDYEQYF
TGTGCCAGTAGTCAGGGCATCGACTACGAGCAGTACTTC
>TRBV2|.|.|TRBJ2-5
CASHDSRQNRGEETQYF
TGTGCCAGCCACGACTCCCGACAGAACCGTGGGGAAGAGACCCAGTACTTC
>TRBV5-4|TRBD1|.|TRBJ2-7
CASSSGGATSYEQYF
TGTGCCAGCAGCTCAGGGGGCGCCACCTCCTACGAGCAGTACTTC
>TRBV7-9|.|.|TRBJ1-5
CSSSPTGNQPQHF
TGTTCCAGCAGCCCCACGGGAAATCAGCCCCAGCATTTT
>TRBV5-4|.|.|TRBJ2-1
CASSLFASSYNEQFF
TGTGCCAGCAGCTTGTTTGCCAGCTCCTACAATGAGCAGTTCTTC
>TRBV5-6|.|.|TRBJ2-5
CASSFAETQYF
TGTGCCAGCAGCTTTGCAGAAACCCAGTACTTC
>TRBV4-1|TRBD1|.|TRBJ1-2
CASSQGDRGQGHGYTF
TGCGCCAGCAGCCAAGGTGACCGCGGACAGGGACATGGCTACACCTTC
>TRBV5-1|.|.|TRBJ2-5
CASSLDSPQGTQYF
TGCGCCAGCAGCTTGGACAGCCCCCAGGGGACCCAGTACTTC